This TCR beta chain was found in a study of regulatory T cells in long-lasting Graves disease. Study-wide context: Freshly diagnosed Graves' patients had used antithyroid drugs for under 3 months. Whole-study findings and limits: Persistent disease exhibited a predilection for TRBV28, TRBJ1-2 and TRBJ2-5. Peripheral blood was the sole material, not thyroid tissue.

This clonotype showed up many times. Its antigen is as yet unknown. Time point of the sample: newly diagnosed GD, antithyroid drugs for less than 3 months. Preparation of the TCR library used RNA extracted from PBMCs. Patients with Graves' disease were diagnosed by American Thyroid Association guidelines. Per the germline V gene, CDR1 is LNHDA and CDR2 is SQIVND (reference sequence). The CDR3 runs 15 residues. V trimming: 6 bases; J trimming: 8 bases; junction bases outside the gene matches: 11. The TCR beta library used iRepertoire HTBI primers with Arm-PCR amplification of CDR3. Each CDR3 protein gets one entry after TCRdb re-called the multiplex PCR reads with MiXCR. The sample shows 250,000 or so distinct CDR3 sequences, 20% to 25% of them seen only once.

The rearrangement uses TRBV19 and TRBJ2-1, with 9 bases identical to TRBD1. This specimen was peripheral blood mononuclear cells (PBMCs), taken at new diagnosis, from a patient treated with antithyroid drugs. The TCR sequence derives from a female donor with Graves disease. The CDR3 nucleotides are TGTGCCAGTAGCCACACCGGGACAGGGATCGATGAGCAGTTCTTC. Protein: CASSHTGTGIDEQFF.